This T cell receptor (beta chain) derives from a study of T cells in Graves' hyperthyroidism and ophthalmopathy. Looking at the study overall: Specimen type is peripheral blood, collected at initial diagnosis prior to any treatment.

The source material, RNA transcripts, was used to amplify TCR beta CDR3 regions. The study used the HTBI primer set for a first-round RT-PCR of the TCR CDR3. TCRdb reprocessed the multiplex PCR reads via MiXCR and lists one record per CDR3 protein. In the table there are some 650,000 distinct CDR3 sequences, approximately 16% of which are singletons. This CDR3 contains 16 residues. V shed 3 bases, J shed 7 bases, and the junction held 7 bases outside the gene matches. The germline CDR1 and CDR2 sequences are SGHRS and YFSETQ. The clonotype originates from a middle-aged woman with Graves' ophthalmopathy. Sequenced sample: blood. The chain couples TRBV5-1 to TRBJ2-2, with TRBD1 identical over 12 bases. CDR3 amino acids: CASSWGTGGPLGELFF. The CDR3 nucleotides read TGCGCCAGCAGCTGGGGGACAGGGGGCCCTCTCGGGGAGCTGTTTTTT. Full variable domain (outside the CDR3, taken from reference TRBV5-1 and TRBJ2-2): KAGVTQTPRYLIKTRGQQVTLSCSPISGHRSVSWYQQTPGQGLQFLFEYFSETQRNKGNFPGRFSGRQFSNSRSEMNVSTLELGDSALYLCASSWGTGGPLGELFFGEGSRLTVL.